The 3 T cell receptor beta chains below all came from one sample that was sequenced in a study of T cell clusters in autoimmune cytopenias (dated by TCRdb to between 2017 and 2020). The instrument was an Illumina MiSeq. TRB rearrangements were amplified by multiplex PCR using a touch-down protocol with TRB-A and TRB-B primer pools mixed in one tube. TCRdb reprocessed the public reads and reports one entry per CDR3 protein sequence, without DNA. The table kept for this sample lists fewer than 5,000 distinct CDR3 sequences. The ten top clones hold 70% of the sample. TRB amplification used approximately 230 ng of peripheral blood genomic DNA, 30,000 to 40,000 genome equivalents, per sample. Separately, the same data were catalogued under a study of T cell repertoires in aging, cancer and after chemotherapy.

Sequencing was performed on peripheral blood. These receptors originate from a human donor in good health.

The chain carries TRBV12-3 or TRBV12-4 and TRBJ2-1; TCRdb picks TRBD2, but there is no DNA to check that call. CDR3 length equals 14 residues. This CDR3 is CASSIAGGPGEQFF.

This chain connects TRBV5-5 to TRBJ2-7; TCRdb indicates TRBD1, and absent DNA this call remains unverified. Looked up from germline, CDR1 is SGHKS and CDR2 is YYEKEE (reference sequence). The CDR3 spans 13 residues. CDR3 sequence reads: CASSRQGAYEQYF. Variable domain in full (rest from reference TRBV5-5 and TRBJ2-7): DAGVTQSPTHLIKTRGQQVTLRCSPISGHKSVSWYQQVLGQGPQFIFQYYEKEERGRGNFPDRFSARQFPNYSSELNVNALLLGDSALYLCASSRQGAYEQYFGPGTRLTVT.

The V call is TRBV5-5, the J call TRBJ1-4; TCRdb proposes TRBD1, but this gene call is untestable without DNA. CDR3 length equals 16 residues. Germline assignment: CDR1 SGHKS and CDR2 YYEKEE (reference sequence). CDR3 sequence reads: CASSFDPGTGSEKLFF.